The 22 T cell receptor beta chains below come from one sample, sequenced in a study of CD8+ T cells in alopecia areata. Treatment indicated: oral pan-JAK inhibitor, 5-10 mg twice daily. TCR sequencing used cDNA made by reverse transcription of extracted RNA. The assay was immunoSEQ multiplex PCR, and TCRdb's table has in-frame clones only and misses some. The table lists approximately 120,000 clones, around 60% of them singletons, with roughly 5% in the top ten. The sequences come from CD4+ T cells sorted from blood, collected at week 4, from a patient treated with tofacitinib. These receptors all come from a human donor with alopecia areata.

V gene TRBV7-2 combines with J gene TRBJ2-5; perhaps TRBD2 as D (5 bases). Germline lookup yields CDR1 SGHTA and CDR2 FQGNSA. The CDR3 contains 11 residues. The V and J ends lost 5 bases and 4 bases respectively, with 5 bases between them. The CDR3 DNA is TGTGCCAGCAGCGAGGGAGAGACCCAGTACTTC. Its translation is CASSEGETQYF.

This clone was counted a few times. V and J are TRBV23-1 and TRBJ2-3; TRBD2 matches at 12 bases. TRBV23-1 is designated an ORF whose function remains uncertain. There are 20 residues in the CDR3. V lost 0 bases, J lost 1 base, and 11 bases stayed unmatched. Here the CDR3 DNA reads TGCGCCAGCAGTCAATCGCGCTGGACTAGCGGGACCCGATGCACAGATACGCAGTATTTT. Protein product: CASSQSRWTSGTRCTDTQYF.

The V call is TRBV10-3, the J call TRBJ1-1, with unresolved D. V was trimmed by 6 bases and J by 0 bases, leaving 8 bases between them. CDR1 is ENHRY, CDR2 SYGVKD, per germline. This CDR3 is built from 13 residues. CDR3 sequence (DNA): TGTGCCATCAGCAAACAGTTGAACACTGAAGCTTTCTTT. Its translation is CAISKQLNTEAFF.

The CDR3: CASSPRAGGGNQPQHF. The CDR3 region has the DNA TGTGCCAGCAGCCCAAGGGCCGGGGGTGGCAATCAGCCCCAGCATTTT. This chain connects TRBV4-2 to TRBJ1-5; TRBD1 might be the D (5 bases). This CDR3 has 16 residues. The V gene lost 4 bases and the J gene lost 2 bases, with 15 bases spanning the gap. CDR1 is LGHNA, CDR2 YNFKEQ, per germline.

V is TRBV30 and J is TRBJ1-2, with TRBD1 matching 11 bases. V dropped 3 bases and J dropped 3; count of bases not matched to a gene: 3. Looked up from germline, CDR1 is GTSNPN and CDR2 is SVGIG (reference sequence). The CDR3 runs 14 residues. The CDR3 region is CAWSKGQGDYGYTF. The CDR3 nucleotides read TGTGCCTGGAGCAAGGGACAGGGGGACTATGGCTACACCTTC. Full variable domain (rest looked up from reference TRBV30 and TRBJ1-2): SQTIHQWPATLVQPVGSPLSLECTVEGTSNPNLYWYRQAAGRGLQLLFYSVGIGQISSEVPQNLSASRPQDRQFILSSKKLLLSDSGFYLCAWSKGQGDYGYTFGSGTRLTVV.

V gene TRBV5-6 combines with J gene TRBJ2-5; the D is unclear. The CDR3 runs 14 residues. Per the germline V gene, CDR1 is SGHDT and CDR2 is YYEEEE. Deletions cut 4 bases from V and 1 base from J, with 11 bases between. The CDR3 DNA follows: TGTGCCAGCAGCCATACCGGACCCCAAGAGACCCAGTACTTC. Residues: CASSHTGPQETQYF.

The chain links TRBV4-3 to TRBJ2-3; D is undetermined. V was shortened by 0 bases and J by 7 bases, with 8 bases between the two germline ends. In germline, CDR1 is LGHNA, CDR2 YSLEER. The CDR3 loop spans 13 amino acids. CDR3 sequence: CASSQDPANTQYF. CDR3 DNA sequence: TGCGCCAGCAGCCAAGATCCGGCAAATACGCAGTATTTT.

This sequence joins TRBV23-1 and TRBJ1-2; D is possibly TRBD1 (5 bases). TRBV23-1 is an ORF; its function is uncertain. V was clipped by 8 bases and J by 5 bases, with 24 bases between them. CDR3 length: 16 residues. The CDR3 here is CASPQRKGTPRYGYTF. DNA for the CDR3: TGCGCCAGCCCTCAAAGGAAGGGGACTCCGCGGTATGGCTACACCTTC.

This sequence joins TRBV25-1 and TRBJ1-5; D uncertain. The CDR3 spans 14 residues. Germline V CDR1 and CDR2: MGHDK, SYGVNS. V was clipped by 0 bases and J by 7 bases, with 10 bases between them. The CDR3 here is CASSEYSGEQPQHF. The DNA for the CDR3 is TGTGCCAGCAGTGAATACAGTGGAGAACAGCCCCAGCATTTT.

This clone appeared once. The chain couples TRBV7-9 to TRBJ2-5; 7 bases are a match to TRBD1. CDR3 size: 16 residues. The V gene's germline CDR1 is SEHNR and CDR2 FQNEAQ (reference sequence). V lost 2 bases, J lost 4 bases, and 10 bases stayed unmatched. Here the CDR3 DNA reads TGTGCCAGCAGCTTAAGCGGCAGGGGGTCAGGAGAGACCCAGTACTTC. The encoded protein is CASSLSGRGSGETQYF.

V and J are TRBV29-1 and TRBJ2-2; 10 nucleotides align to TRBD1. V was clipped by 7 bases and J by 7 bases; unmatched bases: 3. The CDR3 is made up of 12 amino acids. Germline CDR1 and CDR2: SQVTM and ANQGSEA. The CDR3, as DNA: TGCAGCGGGGGACAGGGGAACGGGGAGCTGTTTTTT. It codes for CSGGQGNGELFF.

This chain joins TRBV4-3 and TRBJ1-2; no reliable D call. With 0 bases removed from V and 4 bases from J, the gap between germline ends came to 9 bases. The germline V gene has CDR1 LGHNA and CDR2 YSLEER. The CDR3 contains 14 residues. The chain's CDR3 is CASSQDLHSYGYTF. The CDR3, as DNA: TGCGCCAGCAGCCAAGATCTGCACAGCTATGGCTACACCTTC.

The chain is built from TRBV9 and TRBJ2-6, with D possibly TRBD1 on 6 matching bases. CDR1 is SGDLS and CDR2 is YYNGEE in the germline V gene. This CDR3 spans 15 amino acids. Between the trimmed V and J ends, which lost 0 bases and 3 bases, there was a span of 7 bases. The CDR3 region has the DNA TGTGCCAGCAGCGTAGCAGGGGATGGGGCCAACGTCCTGACTTTC. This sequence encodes CASSVAGDGANVLTF.

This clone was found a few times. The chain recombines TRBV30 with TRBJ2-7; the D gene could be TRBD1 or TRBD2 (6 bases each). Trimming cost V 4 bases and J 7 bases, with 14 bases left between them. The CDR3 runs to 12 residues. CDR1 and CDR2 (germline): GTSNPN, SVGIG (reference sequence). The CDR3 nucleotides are TGTGCCTGGACCGGGGGCAGGGGTGAGCAGTACTTC. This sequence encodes CAWTGGRGEQYF. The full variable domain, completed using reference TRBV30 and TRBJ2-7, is SQTIHQWPATLVQPVGSPLSLECTVEGTSNPNLYWYRQAAGRGLQLLFYSVGIGQISSEVPQNLSASRPQDRQFILSSKKLLLSDSGFYLCAWTGGRGEQYFGPGTRLTVT.

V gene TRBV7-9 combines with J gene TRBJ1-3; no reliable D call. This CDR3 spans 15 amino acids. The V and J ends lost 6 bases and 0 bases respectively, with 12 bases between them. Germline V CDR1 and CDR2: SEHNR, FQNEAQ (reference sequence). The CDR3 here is CASSPRESSGNTIYF. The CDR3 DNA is TGTGCCAGCAGTCCACGGGAAAGCTCTGGAAACACCATATATTTT.

The CDR3 reads CASSSRDSYEQYF. Written as DNA, the CDR3 is TGTGCCAGCAGCTCCCGGGACAGCTACGAGCAGTACTTC. V is TRBV5-6 and J is TRBJ2-7; 7 bases match TRBD1. Losses at the gene ends were 3 bases for V and 3 bases for J; bases not matched to a gene: 3. CDR3 length: 13 amino acids. In germline, CDR1 is SGHDT, CDR2 YYEEEE.

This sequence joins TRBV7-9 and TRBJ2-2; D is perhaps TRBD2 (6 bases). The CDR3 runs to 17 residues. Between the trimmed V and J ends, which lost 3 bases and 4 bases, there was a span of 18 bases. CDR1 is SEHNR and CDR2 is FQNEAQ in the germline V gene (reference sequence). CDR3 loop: CASSLDGRRGGTGELFF. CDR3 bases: TGTGCCAGCAGCTTGGACGGACGGAGGGGCGGCACCGGGGAGCTGTTTTTT.

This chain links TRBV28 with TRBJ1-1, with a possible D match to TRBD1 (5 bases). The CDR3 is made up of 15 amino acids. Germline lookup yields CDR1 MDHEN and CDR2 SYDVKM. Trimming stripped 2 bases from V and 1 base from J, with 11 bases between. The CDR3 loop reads CASSLIQGRNTEAFF. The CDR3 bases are TGTGCCAGCAGTTTAATCCAGGGAAGGAACACTGAAGCTTTCTTT. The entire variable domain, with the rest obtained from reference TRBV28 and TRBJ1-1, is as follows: DVKVTQSSRYLVKRTGEKVFLECVQDMDHENMFWYRQDPGLGLRLIYFSYDVKMKEKGDIPEGYSVSREKKERFSLILESASTNQTSMYLCASSLIQGRNTEAFFGQGTRLTVV.

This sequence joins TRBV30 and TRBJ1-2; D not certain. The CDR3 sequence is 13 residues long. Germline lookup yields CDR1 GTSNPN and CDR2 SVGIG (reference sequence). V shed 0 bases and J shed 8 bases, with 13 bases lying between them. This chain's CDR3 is CAWSVHGSGGYTF. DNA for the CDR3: TGTGCCTGGAGTGTACACGGTTCCGGAGGCTACACCTTC.

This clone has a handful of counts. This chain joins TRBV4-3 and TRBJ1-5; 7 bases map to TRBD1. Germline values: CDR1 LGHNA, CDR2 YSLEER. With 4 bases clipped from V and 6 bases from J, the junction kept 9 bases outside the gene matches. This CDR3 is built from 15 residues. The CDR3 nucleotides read TGCGCCAGCAGCCCGTCATACAGGGGCGGTCAGCCCCAGCATTTT. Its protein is CASSPSYRGGQPQHF.

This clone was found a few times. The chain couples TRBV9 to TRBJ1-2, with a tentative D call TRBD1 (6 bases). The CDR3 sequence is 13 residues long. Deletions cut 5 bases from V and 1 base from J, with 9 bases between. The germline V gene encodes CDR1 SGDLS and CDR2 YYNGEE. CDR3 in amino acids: CASSPDSNYGYTF. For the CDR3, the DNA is TGTGCCAGCAGTCCGGACAGTAACTATGGCTACACCTTC. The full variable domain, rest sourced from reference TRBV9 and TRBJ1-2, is DSGVTQTPKHLITATGQRVTLRCSPRSGDLSVYWYQQSLDQGLQFLIQYYNGEERAKGNILERFSAQQFPDLHSELNLSSLELGDSALYFCASSPDSNYGYTFGSGTRLTVV.

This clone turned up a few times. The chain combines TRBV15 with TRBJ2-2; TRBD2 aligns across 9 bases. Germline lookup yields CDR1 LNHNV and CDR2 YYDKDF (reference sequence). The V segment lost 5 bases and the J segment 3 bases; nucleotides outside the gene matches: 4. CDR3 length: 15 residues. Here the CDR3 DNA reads TGTGCCACCAGCGGCGGGGGGGCGGACACCGGGGAGCTGTTTTTT. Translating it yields CATSGGGADTGELFF.